This TCR beta chain is from a study of T cells in Graves' hyperthyroidism and ophthalmopathy. Patients aged 18 to 65 with hyperthyroidism were newly diagnosed, with duration under 2 months. Researchers barred patients who had uncontrolled infection, other autoimmune disease, pregnancy or lactation. Every diagnosis used clinical symptoms, serum thyroxine and TRAb, thyroid ultrasound and orbital computed tomography. The CDR3 runs to 11 residues. The ends were cut back, 6 bases at V and 7 bases at J, with 10 bases in the middle. This clonotype has a handful of counts. Its antigen is unknown. RNA transcripts yielded amplified TCR beta CDR3 regions. TCR CDR3 regions were first amplified by RT-PCR with HTBI primers. From the multiplex PCR reads, TCRdb called clonotypes with MiXCR, one entry per CDR3 protein. The sample lists hundreds of thousands of distinct CDR3 sequences; over 15% were seen once. Study-wide findings and caveats: Blood samples included most of the expanded thyroid clonotypes exceeding 0.001.

The chain is built from TRBV12-3 or TRBV12-4 and TRBJ2-7, with unresolved D. The sequence derives from a woman between 50 and 59 years old with Graves' hyperthyroidism that later progressed to Graves' ophthalmopathy. Material: blood. CDR3 DNA: TGTGCCAGCAGCATTATGCGGGAGCAGTACTTC. Translated, it gives CASSIMREQYF.